These T cell receptor beta chains were read from a single sample in a study of T cell responses to AZD1222 COVID-19 vaccine. Assay: immunoSEQ multiplex PCR; the TCRdb copy retains only in-frame clones and omits some. This sample has 90,000 to 120,000 clones, with around 90% found just once. The sequencing here drew on peripheral blood, taken 28 days after the second AZD1222 dose. These receptors were taken from an adult who received the AZD1222 COVID-19 vaccine. The CDR3 runs from the conserved cysteine through the conserved F or W. A D gene is named only where the DNA matches it firmly. Rows may omit the clone size; those that give it use once, few, many or a size class.

D,V,length,J,size,DNA,CDR3
.,TRBV7-9,12,TRBJ1-1,once,TGTGCCAGCACCCTCGGACAGTTTGAAGCTTTCTTT,CASTLGQFEAFF
.,TRBV15,17,TRBJ2-3,.,TGTGCCACCAGCAGAGATCGCGGCAGGGGACTGTCAGATACGCAGTATTTT,CATSRDRGRGLSDTQYF
TRBD1,TRBV5-5,16,TRBJ1-6,.,TGTGCCAGCAGCCAGCGACAGGGTTGGGATAATTCACCCCTCCACTTT,CASSQRQGWDNSPLHF
.,TRBV5-1,15,TRBJ2-7,.,TGCGCCAGCAGCTTGACGGGAAGGGGGTCCTACGAGCAGTACTTC,CASSLTGRGSYEQYF
.,TRBV21-1,13,TRBJ1-1,.,TGTGCCAGCAGCCCTGGAGGGCCCACTGAAGCTTTCTTT,CASSPGGPTEAFF
.,TRBV9,14,TRBJ1-5,.,TGTGCCAGCAGCGTAGGGGGGGCCGGTCAGCCCCAGCATTTT,CASSVGGAGQPQHF
.,TRBV7-2,12,TRBJ1-4,.,TGTGCCAGCAGCCCCCAGGCCGATGAACTGTTTTTT,CASSPQADELFF
TRBD2,TRBV19,17,TRBJ2-3,.,TGTGCCAGTAGTCTTCGACTAGCGGGGGCTAGCACAGATACGCAGTATTTT,CASSLRLAGASTDTQYF
TRBD1,TRBV2,12,TRBJ1-1,.,TGTGCCAGCAGGCCAACAGGGGGCACAGCTTTCTTT,CASRPTGGTAFF
.,TRBV5-1,16,TRBJ2-5,.,TGCGCCAGCAGCTTGGGTTCAAGGGGGGCCCAAGAGACCCAGTACTTC,CASSLGSRGAQETQYF
.,TRBV6-1,12,TRBJ2-7,.,TGTGCCAGCAGTGAACTAGCAGGGTCGCAGTACTTC,CASSELAGSQYF
.,TRBV5-1,13,TRBJ1-2,.,TGCGCCAGCAGCGGGGAAGGGTTCTATGGCTACACCTTC,CASSGEGFYGYTF
.,TRBV16,13,TRBJ2-7,.,TGTGCCAGCAGCCAATTTCAGGGGTCCGAGCAGTACTTC,CASSQFQGSEQYF
.,TRBV14,14,TRBJ1-1,.,TGTGCCAGCAGCCCTTACCTAACCGGCACTGAAGCTTTCTTT,CASSPYLTGTEAFF
.,TRBV11-2,15,TRBJ2-7,.,TGTGCCAGCAGCTTAGACCTCGGGACAAACTACGAGCAGTACTTC,CASSLDLGTNYEQYF
TRBD2,TRBV9,15,TRBJ2-5,.,TGTGCCAGCAGCTTCATCGGGGGGTCCCAAGAGACCCAGTACTTC,CASSFIGGSQETQYF
.,TRBV7-9,13,TRBJ2-7,.,TGTGCCAGCAGCTTAGACAGGGTTGACGAGCAGTACTTC,CASSLDRVDEQYF
.,TRBV9,15,TRBJ1-2,.,TGTGCCAGCAGCGTAGTGGAGGCGCCAGGTAATGGCTACACCTTC,CASSVVEAPGNGYTF
.,TRBV12-3/TRBV12-4,13,TRBJ1-5,few,TGTGCCAGCAGTTTTAATGCCAATCAGCCCCAGCATTTT,CASSFNANQPQHF
.,TRBV15,11,TRBJ2-3,.,TGTGCCATCTCGGAGGTAGATACGCAGTATTTT,CAISEVDTQYF
.,TRBV6-5,14,TRBJ2-5,.,TGTGCCAGCAGTTACTCACAGGTTCGGGAGACCCAGTACTTC,CASSYSQVRETQYF
.,TRBV10-3,12,TRBJ1-1,.,TGTGCCATCAGTGAGTCAGCATACGAAGCTTTCTTT,CAISESAYEAFF
TRBD2,TRBV6-5,14,TRBJ2-1,.,TGTGCCAGCAGACCCGGGACTAAATCCAATGAGCAGTTCTTC,CASRPGTKSNEQFF
TRBD1,TRBV19,17,TRBJ1-6,.,TGTGCCAGTAGACGCAGGGGCCTGACAGGGGATAATTCACCCCTCCACTTT,CASRRRGLTGDNSPLHF
TRBD1,TRBV27,14,TRBJ1-2,.,TGTGCCAGCAAACCGGGACAGGCCCGCTATGGCTACACCTTC,CASKPGQARYGYTF
.,TRBV29-1,13,TRBJ2-7,.,TGCAGCGTCCGGGACCGAGCGCTATACGAGCAGTACTTC,CSVRDRALYEQYF
.,TRBV5-5,13,TRBJ2-6,.,TGTGCCAGCAGCTACTCTGGGGCCAACGTCCTGACTTTC,CASSYSGANVLTF
.,TRBV6-5,15,TRBJ2-5,.,TGTGCCAGCAGTTACGGACAATCCCTTGGGTTCGACCAGTACTTC,CASSYGQSLGFDQYF
TRBD1,TRBV28,13,TRBJ2-7,.,TGTGCCAGCAGCCCGGGACAGGGTTTCGAGCAGTACTTC,CASSPGQGFEQYF
.,TRBV7-9,15,TRBJ2-7,.,TGTGCCAGCAGCAGACAGGAGTCCCTCTCCTACGAGCAGTACTTC,CASSRQESLSYEQYF
TRBD1,TRBV28,15,TRBJ1-3,few,TGTGCCAGCAGTTTGGGGACAGGCTCTGGAAACACCATATATTTT,CASSLGTGSGNTIYF
.,TRBV7-8,15,TRBJ1-5,.,TGTGCCAGCAGCTTAGGAACGGGAGACAATCAGCCCCAGCATTTT,CASSLGTGDNQPQHF
TRBD1,TRBV10-2,19,TRBJ2-6,.,TGCGCCAGCAGTACAACGACGGGACAGGGGGCCTCTGGGGCCAACGTCCTGACTTTC,CASSTTTGQGASGANVLTF
TRBD1,TRBV11-2,15,TRBJ2-3,.,TGTGCCAGCAGCCGTGGGACAGGGGGCACAGATACGCAGTATTTT,CASSRGTGGTDTQYF
TRBD2,TRBV18,15,TRBJ2-1,once,TGTGCCAGCTCACCCAGCGGGGGAACCTACAATGAGCAGTTCTTC,CASSPSGGTYNEQFF
TRBD1,TRBV19,16,TRBJ1-1,.,TGTGCCAGTAGTCCGTGGACAGGGGGCGCCGGCACTGAAGCTTTCTTT,CASSPWTGGAGTEAFF
.,TRBV10-2,14,TRBJ1-1,.,TGCGCCAGCAGCTCCCGGACGGAAAACACTGAAGCTTTCTTT,CASSSRTENTEAFF
.,TRBV10-2,15,TRBJ1-3,.,TGCGCCAGCAATGAACCGAGGGGTGGTGGAAACACCATATATTTT,CASNEPRGGGNTIYF
TRBD1,TRBV28,16,TRBJ1-5,.,TGTGCCAGCAGCTTCCCGACAGGGGAAGCTCGGCAGCCCCAGCATTTT,CASSFPTGEARQPQHF
TRBD2,TRBV3-1/TRBV3-2,14,TRBJ2-7,few,TGTGCCAGCAGCCCAGGGACTAGCGGGGCCCATAAGTACTTC,CASSPGTSGAHKYF
.,TRBV11-2,14,TRBJ2-7,.,TGTGCCAGCAGCTTAGGGACACCGGCCTACGAGCAGTACTTC,CASSLGTPAYEQYF
TRBD1,TRBV3-1/TRBV3-2,15,TRBJ1-3,.,TGTGCCAGCAGCGCGGACAGGGCCTCTGGAAACACCATATATTTT,CASSADRASGNTIYF
.,TRBV6-5,14,TRBJ2-7,.,TGTGCCAGCAGCCCCCGACGGGGATCCTACGAGCAGTACTTC,CASSPRRGSYEQYF
.,TRBV18,16,TRBJ1-4,.,TGTGCCAGCTCACAGACCCAAAGGGGCGTTGGTGAAAAACTGTTTTTT,CASSQTQRGVGEKLFF
.,TRBV28,14,TRBJ1-1,.,TGTGCCAGCAGTCGACAGGTTGTCGACACTGAAGCTTTCTTT,CASSRQVVDTEAFF
TRBD2,TRBV6-4,19,TRBJ2-3,.,TGTGCCAGCAGTGACACCGGGACTAGCGGGGGGGCCCCCACAGATACGCAGTATTTT,CASSDTGTSGGAPTDTQYF
.,TRBV27,14,TRBJ2-7,.,TGTGCCAGCACGGGGACCTTGTCTCCTTCGCGGCAGTACTTC,CASTGTLSPSRQYF
.,TRBV4-1,14,TRBJ2-5,.,TGCGCCAGCAGCCAGGCCAGATACCAAGAGACCCAGTACTTC,CASSQARYQETQYF
.,TRBV15,13,TRBJ2-2,.,TGTGCCACCAGCCTCGACGGAACCGGGGAGCTGTTTTTT,CATSLDGTGELFF
.,TRBV28,16,TRBJ1-1,.,TGTGCCAGCAGCGCCGATGACCGACAGGCCGACACTGAAGCTTTCTTT,CASSADDRQADTEAFF
.,TRBV2,12,TRBJ1-1,.,TGTGCCAGCAGTGGCAGAGGAACTGAAGCTTTCTTT,CASSGRGTEAFF
.,TRBV25-1,12,TRBJ1-1,.,TGTGCCAGCTCCTTAGGTAACACTGAAGCTTTCTTT,CASSLGNTEAFF